This TCR beta chain is drawn from a study of early T cells in non-severe SARS-CoV-2 infection. Study-wide context: The input, bulk RNA from unsorted whole blood, was sequenced, and chains were unpaired. Study outcomes and limitations: VDJdb matching favored anti-spike CD8 responses, missing private and CD4 specificities.

In the library, individual cDNA molecules carried attached unique molecular identifiers. TCRdb passed the 5' RACE reads through MiXCR, listing each CDR3 protein once. The sample has approximately 76,000 distinct CDR3 sequences; more than 13% are singletons. This clonotype was found many times. Antigen unknown. The CDR3 is made up of 13 amino acids. V was cut by 5 bases and J by 6 bases, with 13 bases left in between. Germline CDR1 reads SEHNR; CDR2 reads FQNEAQ (reference sequence). The sequencing sample was made of whole blood. The sequence came from an adult who was a healthcare worker with PCR-confirmed SARS-CoV-2 infection or an uninfected control (not recorded which). V and J are TRBV7-9 and TRBJ1-2; D ambiguous. CDR3 DNA: TGTGCCAGCAGCACTCAGTATAATGATGGCTACACCTTC. Its translation is CASSTQYNDGYTF.